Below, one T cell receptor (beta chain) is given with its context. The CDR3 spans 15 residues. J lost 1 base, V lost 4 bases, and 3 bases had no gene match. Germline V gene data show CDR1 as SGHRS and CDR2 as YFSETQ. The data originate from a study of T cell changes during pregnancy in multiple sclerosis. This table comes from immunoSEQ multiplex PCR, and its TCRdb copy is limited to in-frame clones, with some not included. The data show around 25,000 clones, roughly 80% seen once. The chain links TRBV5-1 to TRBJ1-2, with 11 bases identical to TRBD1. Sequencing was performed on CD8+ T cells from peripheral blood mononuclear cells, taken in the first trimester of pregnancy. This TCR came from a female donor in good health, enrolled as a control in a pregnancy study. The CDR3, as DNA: TGCGCCAGCAGCCCAGGGACAGGGGGTAACTATGGCTACACCTTC. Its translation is CASSPGTGGNYGYTF. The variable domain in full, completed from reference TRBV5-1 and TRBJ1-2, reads KAGVTQTPRYLIKTRGQQVTLSCSPISGHRSVSWYQQTPGQGLQFLFEYFSETQRNKGNFPGRFSGRQFSNSRSEMNVSTLELGDSALYLCASSPGTGGNYGYTFGSGTRLTVV.